The clone carrying this T cell receptor (beta chain) was detected a few times. Sample donors were healthy Caucasian individuals that came from Russia, aged 6 to 90. Then a second PCR, running about 6 to 12 cycles, was carried out with a sample-barcoded 5' primer and a J-beta primer mix. The template-switch adaptor was a 5' adaptor with 12 random nucleotides. It tagged each cDNA molecule. MiXCR was run by TCRdb on the 5' RACE reads, yielding one entry per CDR3 protein. The table records approximately 800,000 distinct CDR3 sequences, around 36% of them present only once. This sample was included in a study of blood T cells in healthy people across ages. V lost 5 bases and J lost 3, with 10 bases in between. Germline values: CDR1 KGHDR, CDR2 SFDVKD. The CDR3 contains 13 residues.

The specimen was blood. This rearrangement joins TRBV24-1 to TRBJ2-7, with D perhaps TRBD1 (5 bases). The source of this sequence is a man between 18 and 29 years old in good health. The CDR3 DNA reads TGTGCCACCAGTGGGCGGCAGGGCTACGAGCAGTACTTC. Translation: CATSGRQGYEQYF.